The clone carrying this T cell receptor beta chain was counted only a few times. TCRdb reprocessed the 5' RACE reads with MiXCR, giving one entry per CDR3 protein. The table lists around 530,000 distinct CDR3 sequences, roughly 21% of them singletons. This entry belongs to a study of T-cell memory formation after mild COVID-19. Germline V CDR1 and CDR2: SGHDN, FVKESK. V was clipped by 1 base and J by 3 bases, with 19 bases between them. The CDR3 is 17 residues long. What was sequenced was PBMCs or a T cell subset sorted from them (not recorded which). The genes are TRBV14 and TRBJ2-7; D perhaps matches TRBD2 (5 bases). This TCR derives from an adult woman who had mild COVID-19 (a few samples of this study predate the infection). Cell type and time point are not known. The CDR3 sequence: CASSQARELLGFYEQYF. The DNA for the CDR3 is TGTGCCAGCAGCCAAGCCCGGGAACTTTTGGGATTCTACGAGCAGTACTTC.